This T cell receptor beta chain was documented in a study of technical replicates of blood from several donors. This table comes from immunoSEQ multiplex PCR, and its TCRdb copy is limited to in-frame clones, with some not included. This sample has around 13,000 clones, with 85% to 95% found just once. This CDR3 is built from 16 residues. In germline, CDR1 is SGHDT, CDR2 YYEEEE. V shed 3 bases and J 2 bases; nucleotides not matched to a gene: 6. The receptor comes from a human donor in good health. This sequence joins TRBV5-6 and TRBJ2-7, with 12 bases that match TRBD1. The sequenced material came from PBMCs. The CDR3 DNA reads as TGTGCCAGCAGCTGGGACGGGACAGGGGGCACCTACGAGCAGTACTTC. Its protein is CASSWDGTGGTYEQYF.